The 23 T cell receptor beta chains in this list originate from one sample, sequenced in a study of T cells expressing NK-cell markers. One entry per CDR3 protein, without DNA, is what TCRdb gives after re-calling the 5' RACE reads. This sample's clone table lists under 500,000 distinct CDR3 sequences. The specimen sequenced was blood T cells: a sorted CD56 or NKG2C T cell subset, CD4+ or CD8+ T cells, or bulk PBMC T cells (not recorded which). The receptors stem from a woman between 18 and 69 years old in good health.

The chain uses TRBV10-2 and TRBJ2-3; the TRBD2 assignment by TCRdb is unverifiable without DNA. The CDR3 has 13 amino acids. Germline V gene sequence: CDR1 WSHSY, CDR2 SAAADI. The CDR3 here is CAGTSGGTDTQYF.

This sequence joins TRBV2 and TRBJ1-1; TCRdb gives TRBD1 as the D gene, but with no DNA this cannot be confirmed. The germline gives CDR1 SNHLY, CDR2 FYNNEI. The CDR3 has 15 residues. CDR3 region: CASRVTGTGNTEAFF.

V gene TRBV25-1 combines with J gene TRBJ2-7; TCRdb indicates TRBD1, and absent DNA this call remains unverified. Germline assignment: CDR1 MGHDK and CDR2 SYGVNS. The CDR3 runs 14 residues. The CDR3 loop reads CASSSRTGVKEQYF.

V is TRBV5-5 and J is TRBJ2-2; TCRdb's D gene call, TRBD1, goes unchecked for lack of DNA. Germline V gives CDR1 SGHKS, CDR2 YYEKEE (reference sequence). The length of the CDR3 is 16 residues. The CDR3: CASSLATGTGTGELFF.

The genes are TRBV7-2 and TRBJ1-2; no DNA is available, so the TRBD1 call from TCRdb remains unchecked. Germline CDR1 and CDR2: SGHTA and FQGNSA. The CDR3 extends over 14 amino acids. The CDR3 reads CASSEGTGYYGYTF.

This rearrangement joins TRBV6-1 to TRBJ1-1. Germline CDR1 and CDR2: MNHNS and SASEGT. The CDR3 is made up of 13 amino acids. CDR3: CASSPVGITEAFF.

The chain uses TRBV11-3 and TRBJ2-2. There are 15 residues in the CDR3. Germline V gene lookup returns CDR1 SGHNT and CDR2 YENEEA. CDR3 amino acids: CASSLDLRNTGELFF.

The CDR3 spells CASSPTGADTQYF. The chain employs TRBV18 and TRBJ2-3; TCRdb picks TRBD1, but there is no DNA to check that call. CDR1 is KGHSH and CDR2 is LQKENI in the germline V gene. This CDR3 has 13 amino acids.

The rearrangement joins TRBV18 to TRBJ1-1; TCRdb gives TRBD1 as the D gene, but with no DNA this cannot be confirmed. Germline V CDR1 and CDR2: KGHSH, LQKENI. CDR3 length: 12 amino acids. The CDR3 is CASLRDSTEAFF.

J is TRBJ2-5 and V is TRBV5-1; the TRBD1 assignment by TCRdb is unverifiable without DNA. The length of the CDR3 is 14 residues. The germline V gene has CDR1 SGHRS and CDR2 YFSETQ. The CDR3 protein is CASRVRDRQETQYF.

This sequence joins TRBV4-2 and TRBJ1-4. CDR1 LGHNA and CDR2 YNFKEQ come from the germline V gene. The CDR3 extends over 17 amino acids. This CDR3 is CASSQEGGGHTNEKLFF.

CDR3 residues: CSARDPPTNPDTQYF. The genes are TRBV20-1 and TRBJ2-3. This CDR3 spans 15 amino acids. CDR1 is DFQATT and CDR2 is SNEGSKA in the germline V gene (reference sequence).

The chain carries TRBV4-3 and TRBJ1-3. The V gene's germline CDR1 is LGHNA and CDR2 YSLEER. The CDR3 has 16 residues. The CDR3 sequence is CASSQDYRSSGNTIYF.

The V and J genes are TRBV7-2 and TRBJ2-7; TCRdb designates TRBD1, a call that cannot be tested without DNA. This CDR3 region has 14 residues. CDR1 and CDR2 from the germline V gene are SGHTA and FQGNSA. The CDR3 here is CASSGTGDGYEQYF.

The rearrangement joins TRBV27 to TRBJ2-1. Germline lookup yields CDR1 MNHEY and CDR2 SMNVEV (reference sequence). The CDR3 has 12 amino acids. CDR3 sequence: CASSLLGYEQFF.

This chain joins TRBV12-3 or TRBV12-4 and TRBJ1-4. The CDR3 has 14 residues. The CDR3 protein is CASTRTPTNEKLFF.

The V and J genes are TRBV29-1 and TRBJ2-7; TCRdb's D call, TRBD2, is unchecked because there is no DNA. The CDR3 consists of 12 residues. The V gene's germline CDR1 is SQVTM and CDR2 ANQGSEA. The chain's CDR3 is CSVRVGAYEQYF.

The chain has TRBV12-3 or TRBV12-4 and TRBJ2-6; TCRdb selects TRBD2, and the lack of DNA leaves this call unchecked. There are 18 residues in the CDR3. The chain's CDR3 is CASSPRSTGRAGANVLTF.

The rearrangement links TRBV11-3 to TRBJ2-3. The CDR3 sequence is 14 residues long. The germline V gene has CDR1 SGHNT and CDR2 YENEEA. CDR3 sequence reads: CASSLSGDTDTQYF.

The rearrangement uses TRBV5-5 and TRBJ2-1. The CDR3 is made up of 15 amino acids. Germline values: CDR1 SGHKS, CDR2 YYEKEE (reference sequence). CDR3 sequence reads: CASSLEFLFYGEQFF. Full variable domain (rest looked up from reference TRBV5-5 and TRBJ2-1): DAGVTQSPTHLIKTRGQQVTLRCSPISGHKSVSWYQQVLGQGPQFIFQYYEKEERGRGNFPDRFSARQFPNYSSELNVNALLLGDSALYLCASSLEFLFYGEQFFGPGTRLTVL.

The chain is built from TRBV20-1 and TRBJ1-4; TCRdb calls TRBD1, which cannot be checked without DNA. The length of the CDR3 is 14 residues. Germline loops: CDR1 DFQATT, CDR2 SNEGSKA (reference sequence). The CDR3 loop is CSARDPRPNEKLFF.

J is TRBJ1-2 and V is TRBV6-1; TCRdb calls TRBD1, which cannot be checked without DNA. The V gene's germline CDR1 is MNHNS and CDR2 SASEGT. The CDR3 is 15 amino acids. Here the CDR3 reads CASSARDRGPYGYTF.

The chain carries TRBV4-3 and TRBJ2-7. The length of the CDR3 is 16 residues. CDR1 LGHNA and CDR2 YSLEER come from the germline V gene. This chain's CDR3 is CASSQDEAGSAYEQYF.